This TCR beta chain was identified in a study of blood T cell repertoires in COVID-19. Study summary: The United States, Italy and Spain were the sources of the acute and convalescent COVID-19 samples.

The table lists this clone with a count of one. The method was immunoSEQ multiplex PCR; TCRdb's version includes in-frame clones alone and lacks a portion of them. The sample consists of 100,000 to 120,000 clones, roughly four fifths of them appearing once. Germline assignment: CDR1 MNHEY and CDR2 SVGAGI. V was cut by 5 bases and J by 1 base, with 8 bases left in between. The CDR3 extends over 13 amino acids. Sequencing was performed on peripheral blood. The source of this sequence is a woman older than 75 with acute or convalescent COVID-19. The chain has TRBV6-5 and TRBJ1-1; no reliable D call. CDR3 residues: CASSIGRNTEAFF. Here the CDR3 DNA reads TGTGCCAGCAGTATCGGGAGGAACACTGAAGCTTTCTTT.